The 22 T cell receptor beta chains below come from one sample, sequenced in a study of beta chain features in type 1 diabetes. Every isolated RNA sample was fully reverse transcribed, so sequencing captured expressed TCRB transcripts. Produced via immunoSEQ multiplex PCR; TCRdb's table is partial and in-frame only. Counted here are about 45,000 clones, just over 50% occurring once; the ten biggest clones make up 2% to 2.5%. The sequencing input was Tregs from blood. All receptors come from a woman aged 18 to 35 in good health.

This clone was seen a handful of times. The chain carries TRBV10-3 and TRBJ2-5, with D tentatively TRBD2 (6 bases). V was pared by 10 bases and J by 5 bases, with 23 bases between. The CDR3 is made up of 15 amino acids. CDR1 ENHRY and CDR2 SYGVKD come from the germline V gene. The CDR3 loop is CASMSSVLAGETQYF. For the CDR3, the DNA is TGTGCCAGCATGTCGTCGGTTCTTGCGGGGGAGACCCAGTACTTC.

The chain combines TRBV4-1 with TRBJ2-6; 12 positions match TRBD1. The CDR3 sequence is 18 residues long. The germline gives CDR1 MGHRA, CDR2 YSYEKL. The junction had 5 bases not matched to a gene; V was cut back by 5 bases and J by 0 bases. The CDR3 region is CASSSRDRGLSGANVLTF. For the CDR3, the DNA is TGCGCCAGCAGCAGCCGGGACAGGGGGCTCTCTGGGGCCAACGTCCTGACTTTC.

The chain is built from TRBV29-1 and TRBJ2-3, with TRBD2 matching over 8 bases. The germline CDR1 and CDR2 sequences are SQVTM and ANQGSEA. The junction had 4 bases not matched to a gene; V was cut back by 6 bases and J by 2 bases. The CDR3 runs 13 residues. CDR3 coding DNA: TGCAGCGTCCCGGGACTAGACACAGATACGCAGTATTTT. Amino acid sequence: CSVPGLDTDTQYF.

The V gene is TRBV5-1, the J gene TRBJ1-5, with D perhaps matching TRBD1 (5 bases). The CDR3 spans 15 residues. The V gene's germline CDR1 is SGHRS and CDR2 YFSETQ. Trimming removed 0 bases at V and 0 bases at J, with 7 bases between. The CDR3 region has the DNA TGCGCCAGCAGCTTGGGAGACAGTAGCAATCAGCCCCAGCATTTT. Amino acids: CASSLGDSSNQPQHF.

This clone was seen more than once but under ten times. The chain links TRBV27 to TRBJ2-7, with D possibly TRBD2 on 5 matching bases. Germline CDR1 and CDR2: MNHEY and SMNVEV (reference sequence). The CDR3 loop spans 15 amino acids. Trimming took off 2 bases at V and 2 bases at J, with 13 bases between the two ends. The CDR3 loop is CASSLRAGATYEQYF. Here the CDR3 DNA reads TGTGCCAGCAGTTTAAGGGCGGGCGCTACCTACGAGCAGTACTTC.

In its sample, this clone was seen a few times. The chain carries TRBV28 and TRBJ2-5; D is possibly TRBD2 (6 bases). The DNA end favors TRBJ2-7, so the J call may be wrong. This CDR3 contains 16 residues. The germline gives CDR1 MDHEN, CDR2 SYDVKM. In nucleotides, the CDR3 is TGTGCCAGCAGTTTAGTCCGACGGGTCGGGAGATACGAGCAGTACTTC. This codes for CASSLVRRVGRYEQYF.

The rearrangement uses TRBV29-1 and TRBJ1-1; D gene ambiguous. CDR1 SQVTM and CDR2 ANQGSEA come from the germline V gene. V was trimmed by 1 base and J by 4 bases, leaving 13 bases between them. There are 14 residues in the CDR3. The CDR3 nucleotides are TGCAGCGTTGAAGTTAGGGAGTGGGGCACTGAAGCTTTCTTT. Translation gives CSVEVREWGTEAFF.

This clone turned up a few times. The chain combines TRBV1 with TRBJ2-7; the table calls TRBD1, which could not be checked here. TRBV1 is described as a pseudogene. CDR3 length: 16 residues. This CDR3 reads CTSSPMGAGCGYEQYF. DNA of the CDR3: TGCACCAGCAGCCCCATGGGGGCAGGGTGCGGGTACGAGCAGTACTTC.

The V gene is TRBV5-1, the J gene TRBJ2-3; D might be TRBD1 (7 bases). The germline V gene has CDR1 SGHRS and CDR2 YFSETQ. The CDR3 runs 17 residues. The germline V and J ends were trimmed by 3 bases and 0 bases, with 17 bases remaining between them. The CDR3 spells CASSSQPAGGSTDTQYF. As DNA, the CDR3 is TGCGCCAGCAGCTCCCAACCGGCAGGGGGGAGCACAGATACGCAGTATTTT.

This clone is labeled medium-sized. This chain uses TRBV18 with TRBJ2-6; D may be TRBD2 (6 bases). Germline V gene sequence: CDR1 KGHSH, CDR2 LQKENI. Trimming removed 3 bases from V and 0 bases from J, with 9 bases in between. The CDR3 length is 16 residues. CDR3 protein: CASSPSGVSGANVLTF. The CDR3 region has the DNA TGTGCCAGCTCACCCTCGGGGGTCTCTGGGGCCAACGTCCTGACTTTC.

This clone was recorded only once. The chain is built from TRBV27 and TRBJ1-1; a possible D gene is TRBD1 (6 bases). Germline assignment: CDR1 MNHEY and CDR2 SMNVEV (reference sequence). The CDR3 runs to 15 residues. Trimming shortened V by 2 bases and J by 1 base, and 11 bases separated the two germline ends. CDR3: CASSLMPQGNTEAFF. The CDR3 nucleotides are TGTGCCAGCAGTTTAATGCCACAGGGGAACACTGAAGCTTTCTTT.

This clone is medium-sized by share. The V and J genes are TRBV30 and TRBJ1-3; no reliable D call. Trimming stripped 2 bases from V and 4 bases from J, with 6 bases between. The CDR3 runs to 12 residues. The germline gives CDR1 GTSNPN, CDR2 SVGIG (reference sequence). The CDR3 is CAWSPAGNTIYF. The CDR3 DNA reads as TGTGCCTGGAGTCCCGCGGGAAACACCATATATTTT.

The V gene is TRBV18, the J gene TRBJ2-3; unclear D gene. Germline V gene data show CDR1 as KGHSH and CDR2 as LQKENI. V was pared by 3 bases and J by 1 base, with 11 bases between. This CDR3 region has 15 residues. CDR3 in DNA: TGTGCCAGCTCACCCGGGTTAAAGCGCACAGATACGCAGTATTTT. Amino acids: CASSPGLKRTDTQYF.

V gene TRBV30 combines with J gene TRBJ2-5; 9 bases agree with TRBD1. The CDR3 has 13 residues. Germline V lookup: CDR1 GTSNPN, CDR2 SVGIG (reference sequence). V trimming: 8 bases; J trimming: 5 bases; junction bases outside the gene matches: 9. CDR3 region: CAGTGTGRETQYF. The CDR3 coding sequence is TGTGCCGGAACCGGGACAGGGAGGGAGACCCAGTACTTC. Looking up the rest from reference TRBV30 and TRBJ2-5 gives the full variable domain: SQTIHQWPATLVQPVGSPLSLECTVEGTSNPNLYWYRQAAGRGLQLLFYSVGIGQISSEVPQNLSASRPQDRQFILSSKKLLLSDSGFYLCAGTGTGRETQYFGPGTRLLVL.

This clone appeared a few times. In DNA form, the CDR3 reads TGTGCCAGCAGCCGACAGGGCCGAGGCAATCAGCCCCAGCATTTT. Residues: CASSRQGRGNQPQHF. V usage is TRBV7-2 and J usage is TRBJ1-5, with 7 bases lining up with TRBD1. This CDR3 is built from 15 residues. Germline V CDR1 and CDR2: SGHTA, FQGNSA. V gave up 5 bases and J gave up 2 bases; unmatched junction bases: 6.

Remarks on this clone: The sample carries other DNA sequences with the same CDR3. The rearrangement links TRBV5-1 to TRBJ2-2, with 7 positions matching TRBD2. The germline gives CDR1 SGHRS, CDR2 YFSETQ. This CDR3 has 14 residues. Losses at the gene ends were 0 bases for V and 6 bases for J; bases not matched to a gene: 2. CDR3 DNA: TGCGCCAGCAGCTTGGTCACTAGCGCCGGGGAGCTGTTTTTT. It codes for CASSLVTSAGELFF.

In its sample, this clone was seen a few times. Other DNA sequences within the sample encode an identical CDR3. The genes are TRBV6-5 and TRBJ2-3; TRBD2 matches 7 bases. V lost 8 bases and J lost 1; bases outside the gene matches: 9. Germline CDR1 MNHEY, CDR2 SVGAGI. This CDR3 is built from 15 residues. CDR3 bases: TGTGCCAGCCGCCCCGCGAGCGGGGGCACAGATACGCAGTATTTT. Amino acid sequence: CASRPASGGTDTQYF.

The chain uses TRBV6-1 and TRBJ2-5; D is possibly TRBD2 (5 bases). Germline V gives CDR1 MNHNS, CDR2 SASEGT. V lost 4 bases, J lost 4 bases, and 16 bases lay in between. The CDR3 spans 15 residues. CDR3 loop: CASSGTIPRVETQYF. Written as DNA, the CDR3 is TGTGCCAGCAGTGGGACCATCCCGAGGGTAGAGACCCAGTACTTC.

The chain joins TRBV5-6 to TRBJ1-2; 9 nucleotides agree with TRBD1. The CDR3 consists of 12 residues. The V gene end was trimmed by 0 bases and the J gene end by 14 bases; junction bases not matched to a gene: 5. Germline V gives CDR1 SGHDT, CDR2 YYEEEE. For the CDR3, the DNA is TGTGCCAGCAGCTTGGAGGGGACAGGGTCAACCTTC. This gives the protein CASSLEGTGSTF.

The count of this clone is one. This rearrangement joins TRBV5-5 to TRBJ2-7; D unclear. This CDR3 is built from 13 residues. Germline values: CDR1 SGHKS, CDR2 YYEKEE (reference sequence). Trimming removed 3 bases at V and 3 bases at J, with 10 bases between. CDR3 protein: CASSWRGGYEQYF. CDR3 nucleotides: TGTGCCAGCAGCTGGCGAGGCGGCTACGAGCAGTACTTC. The full variable domain, in which reference TRBV5-5 and TRBJ2-7 provide the parts outside the CDR3, is DAGVTQSPTHLIKTRGQQVTLRCSPISGHKSVSWYQQVLGQGPQFIFQYYEKEERGRGNFPDRFSARQFPNYSSELNVNALLLGDSALYLCASSWRGGYEQYFGPGTRLTVT.

This clone showed up just a few times. The genes are TRBV7-2 and TRBJ2-5, with a tentative D call TRBD1 (5 bases). The J call may be incorrect, as the DNA end agrees better with TRBJ2-7. CDR1 is SGHTA, CDR2 FQGNSA, per germline. The CDR3 consists of 15 residues. CDR3: CASSLRQTSTYEQYF. Written as DNA, the CDR3 is TGTGCCAGCAGCTTGCGACAGACGAGTACCTACGAGCAGTACTTC.

J is TRBJ2-5 and V is TRBV11-2; 9 bases match TRBD1. CDR1 and CDR2 from the germline V gene are SGHAT and FQNNGV. V shed 5 bases, J shed 4 bases, and the junction held 14 bases outside the gene matches. The CDR3 loop spans 17 amino acids. CDR3 loop: CASSPLGRDRVGETQYF. The DNA for the CDR3 is TGTGCCAGCAGCCCCCTCGGTCGGGACAGGGTGGGAGAGACCCAGTACTTC.